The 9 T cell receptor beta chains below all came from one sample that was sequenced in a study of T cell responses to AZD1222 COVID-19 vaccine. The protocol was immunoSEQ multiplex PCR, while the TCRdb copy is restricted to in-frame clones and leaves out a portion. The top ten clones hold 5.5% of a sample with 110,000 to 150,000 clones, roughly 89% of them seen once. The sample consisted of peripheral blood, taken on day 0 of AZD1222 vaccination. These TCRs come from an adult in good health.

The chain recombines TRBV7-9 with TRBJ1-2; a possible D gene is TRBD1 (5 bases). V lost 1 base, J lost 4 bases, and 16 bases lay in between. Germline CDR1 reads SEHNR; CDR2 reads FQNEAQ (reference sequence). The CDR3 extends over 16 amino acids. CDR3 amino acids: CASSLEPGTGSYGYTF. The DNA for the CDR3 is TGTGCCAGCAGCTTAGAGCCCGGGACGGGTTCCTATGGCTACACCTTC.

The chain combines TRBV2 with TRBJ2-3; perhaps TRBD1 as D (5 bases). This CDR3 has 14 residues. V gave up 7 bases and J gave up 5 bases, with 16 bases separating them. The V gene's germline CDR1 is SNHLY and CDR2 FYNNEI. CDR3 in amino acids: CASNVRGTGDTQYF. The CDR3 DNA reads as TGTGCCAGCAACGTTAGGGGTACTGGAGATACGCAGTATTTT. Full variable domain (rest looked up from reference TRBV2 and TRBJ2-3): EPEVTQTPSHQVTQMGQEVILRCVPISNHLYFYWYRQILGQKVEFLVSFYNNEISEKSEIFDDQFSVERPDGSNFTLKIRSTKLEDSAMYFCASNVRGTGDTQYFGPGTRLTVL.

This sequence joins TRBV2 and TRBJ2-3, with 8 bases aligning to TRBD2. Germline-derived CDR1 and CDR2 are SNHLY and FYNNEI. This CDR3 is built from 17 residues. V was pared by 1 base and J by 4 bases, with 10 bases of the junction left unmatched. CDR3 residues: CASSEESAGARADTQYF. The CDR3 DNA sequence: TGTGCCAGCAGTGAAGAGTCAGCGGGAGCACGGGCAGATACGCAGTATTTT.

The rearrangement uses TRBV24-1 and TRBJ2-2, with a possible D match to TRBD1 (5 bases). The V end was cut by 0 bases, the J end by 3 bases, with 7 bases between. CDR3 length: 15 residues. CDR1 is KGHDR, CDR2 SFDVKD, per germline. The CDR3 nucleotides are TGTGCCACCAGTGATTTGGACAGAGACACCGGGGAGCTGTTTTTT. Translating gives CATSDLDRDTGELFF.

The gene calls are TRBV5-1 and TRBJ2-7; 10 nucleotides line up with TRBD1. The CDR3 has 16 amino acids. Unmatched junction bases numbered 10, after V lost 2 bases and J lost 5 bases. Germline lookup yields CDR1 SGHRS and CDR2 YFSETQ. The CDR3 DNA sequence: TGCGCCAGCAGCTTTACGGGGGACAGGGGTAAGAACGAGCAGTACTTC. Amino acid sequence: CASSFTGDRGKNEQYF. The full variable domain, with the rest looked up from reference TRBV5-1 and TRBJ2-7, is KAGVTQTPRYLIKTRGQQVTLSCSPISGHRSVSWYQQTPGQGLQFLFEYFSETQRNKGNFPGRFSGRQFSNSRSEMNVSTLELGDSALYLCASSFTGDRGKNEQYFGPGTRLTVT.

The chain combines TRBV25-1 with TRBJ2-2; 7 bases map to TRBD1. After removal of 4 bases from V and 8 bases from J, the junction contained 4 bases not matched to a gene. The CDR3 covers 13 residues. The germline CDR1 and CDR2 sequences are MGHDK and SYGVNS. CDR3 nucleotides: TGTGCCAGCAGTGGACAGGGTAGAGGGGAGCTGTTTTTT. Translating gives CASSGQGRGELFF.

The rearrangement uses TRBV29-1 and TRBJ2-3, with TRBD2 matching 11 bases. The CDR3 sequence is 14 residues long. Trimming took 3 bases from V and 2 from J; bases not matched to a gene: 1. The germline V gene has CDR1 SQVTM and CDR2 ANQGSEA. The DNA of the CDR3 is TGCAGCGTTGATAGCGGGAGGGCCACAGATACGCAGTATTTT. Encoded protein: CSVDSGRATDTQYF.

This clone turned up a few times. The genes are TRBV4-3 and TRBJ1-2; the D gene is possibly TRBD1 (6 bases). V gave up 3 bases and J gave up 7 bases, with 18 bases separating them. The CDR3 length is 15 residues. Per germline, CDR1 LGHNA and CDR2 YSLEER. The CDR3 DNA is TGCGCCAGCAGCCACAACAGGGTCCCGGTGATTGGCTACACCTTC. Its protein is CASSHNRVPVIGYTF.

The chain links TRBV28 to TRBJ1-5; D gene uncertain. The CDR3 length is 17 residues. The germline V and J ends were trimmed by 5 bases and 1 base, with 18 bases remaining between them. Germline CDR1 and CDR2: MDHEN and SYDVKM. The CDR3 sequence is CASSRWVSSESNQPQHF. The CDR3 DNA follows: TGTGCCAGCAGTCGGTGGGTCTCCTCGGAAAGCAATCAGCCCCAGCATTTT. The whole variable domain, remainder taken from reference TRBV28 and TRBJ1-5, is DVKVTQSSRYLVKRTGEKVFLECVQDMDHENMFWYRQDPGLGLRLIYFSYDVKMKEKGDIPEGYSVSREKKERFSLILESASTNQTSMYLCASSRWVSSESNQPQHFGDGTRLSIL.